The clone carrying this T cell receptor (beta chain) has a handful of counts. Using immunoSEQ multiplex PCR, the repertoire was profiled, and TCRdb retains in-frame clones only, with some absent. The sample lists 440,000 or so clones, approximately 91% occurring once. This entry comes from a study of blood T cell repertoires in COVID-19. Turning to the study itself: Samples taken during acute and convalescent COVID-19 were collected in the United States, Italy and Spain.

Sequenced input: peripheral blood. This receptor was identified in a woman aged 40 to 50 with COVID-19, enrolled during active disease.

CDR3 nucleotides: TGTGCCAGCACCTTGGGGGGTTACAATCAGCCCCAGCATTTT. This encodes CASTLGGYNQPQHF. This rearrangement joins TRBV28 to TRBJ1-5; TRBD1 might be the D (5 bases). Trimming pared 7 bases from V and 3 bases from J, leaving 13 bases between. CDR3 length equals 14 residues. Germline V gives CDR1 MDHEN, CDR2 SYDVKM.